This TCR beta chain was captured by sequencing in a study of identical twins. After template switching added a universal primer site, the resulting cDNA carried unique molecular identifiers. One entry per CDR3 protein, called by TCRdb with MiXCR from the 5' RACE reads. The data show some 590,000 distinct CDR3 sequences, with over 8.5% seen just once and around 3.2% held by the top ten. Trimming took off 0 bases at V and 7 bases at J, with 3 bases between the two ends. The CDR3 contains 11 residues. Germline lookup yields CDR1 SGHRS and CDR2 YFSETQ. The same sample was also used in a study of yellow fever vaccine responses in identical twins.

The sample comprised PBMCs. The chain links TRBV5-1 to TRBJ2-3; D is undetermined. The TCR was taken from a young woman in good health. The CDR3: CASSLGYTQYF. The CDR3 DNA reads TGCGCCAGCAGCTTGGGATATACGCAGTATTTT.